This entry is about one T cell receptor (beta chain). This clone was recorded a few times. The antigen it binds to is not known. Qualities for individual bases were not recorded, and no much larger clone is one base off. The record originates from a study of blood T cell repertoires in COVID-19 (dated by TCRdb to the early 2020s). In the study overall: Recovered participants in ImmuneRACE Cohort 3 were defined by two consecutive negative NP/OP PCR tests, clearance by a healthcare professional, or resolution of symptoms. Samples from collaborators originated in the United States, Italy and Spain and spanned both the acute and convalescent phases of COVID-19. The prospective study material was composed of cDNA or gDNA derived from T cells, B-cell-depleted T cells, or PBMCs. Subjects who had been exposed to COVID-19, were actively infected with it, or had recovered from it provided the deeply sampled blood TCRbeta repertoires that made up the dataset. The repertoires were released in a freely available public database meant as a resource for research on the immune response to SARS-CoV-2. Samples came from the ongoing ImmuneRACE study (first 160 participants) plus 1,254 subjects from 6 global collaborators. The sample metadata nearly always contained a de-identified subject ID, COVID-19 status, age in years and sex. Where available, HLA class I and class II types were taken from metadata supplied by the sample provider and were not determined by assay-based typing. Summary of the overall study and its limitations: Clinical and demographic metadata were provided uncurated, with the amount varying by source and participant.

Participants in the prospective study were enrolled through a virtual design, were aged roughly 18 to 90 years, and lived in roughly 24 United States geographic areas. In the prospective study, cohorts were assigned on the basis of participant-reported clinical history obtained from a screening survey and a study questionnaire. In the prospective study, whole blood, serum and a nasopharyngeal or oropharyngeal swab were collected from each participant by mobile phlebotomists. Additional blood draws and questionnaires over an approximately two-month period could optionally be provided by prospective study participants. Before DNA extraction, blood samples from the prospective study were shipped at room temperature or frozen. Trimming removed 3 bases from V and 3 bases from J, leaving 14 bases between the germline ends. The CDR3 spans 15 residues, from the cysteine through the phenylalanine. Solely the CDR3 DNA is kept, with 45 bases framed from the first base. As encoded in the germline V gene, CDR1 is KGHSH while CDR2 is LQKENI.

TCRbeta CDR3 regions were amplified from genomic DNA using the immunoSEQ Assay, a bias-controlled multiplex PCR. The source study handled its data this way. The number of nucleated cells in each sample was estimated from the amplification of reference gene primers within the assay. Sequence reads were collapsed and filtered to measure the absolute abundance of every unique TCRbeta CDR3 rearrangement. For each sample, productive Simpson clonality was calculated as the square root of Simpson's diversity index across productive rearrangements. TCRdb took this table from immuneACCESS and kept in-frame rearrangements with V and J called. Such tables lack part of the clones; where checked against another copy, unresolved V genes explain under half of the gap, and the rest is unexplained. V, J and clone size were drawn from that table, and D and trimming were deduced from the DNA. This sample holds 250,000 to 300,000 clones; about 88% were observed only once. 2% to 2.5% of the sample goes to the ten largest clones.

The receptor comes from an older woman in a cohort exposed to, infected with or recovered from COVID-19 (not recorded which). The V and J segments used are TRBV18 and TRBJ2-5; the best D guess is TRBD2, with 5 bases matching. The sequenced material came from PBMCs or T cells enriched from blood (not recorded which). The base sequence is TGTGCCAGCTCACCGGGCCGGGAAGTAAAAGAGACCCAGTACTTC. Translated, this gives CASSPGREVKETQYF. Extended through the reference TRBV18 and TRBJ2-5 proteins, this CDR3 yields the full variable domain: NAGVMQNPRHLVRRRGQEARLRCSPMKGHSHVYWYRQLPEEGLKFMVYLQKENIIDESGMPKERFSAEFPKEGPSILRIQQVVRGDSAAYFCASSPGREVKETQYFGPGTRLLVL.